This TCR beta chain originates from a study of shared clonotypes between healthy human individuals. Trimming cost V 1 base and J 6 bases; bases outside gene matches: 6. Germline lookup yields CDR1 MDHEN and CDR2 SYDVKM. The CDR3 totals 16 residues. TCRdb's table, derived via immunoSEQ multiplex PCR, lists solely in-frame clones and lacks some. The sample lists roughly 760,000 clones; approximately 79% were seen once. This receptor was obtained from a woman under 40 in good health. This chain uses TRBV28 with TRBJ2-2, with 9 bases lining up with TRBD2. The sequenced sample consisted of memory CD4+ T cells sorted from blood. The sample's subset: CD45RA-negative fraction. This CDR3 reads CASSLLFSGSPGELFF. Written as DNA, the CDR3 is TGTGCCAGCAGTTTATTATTTAGCGGGAGCCCCGGGGAGCTGTTTTTT.